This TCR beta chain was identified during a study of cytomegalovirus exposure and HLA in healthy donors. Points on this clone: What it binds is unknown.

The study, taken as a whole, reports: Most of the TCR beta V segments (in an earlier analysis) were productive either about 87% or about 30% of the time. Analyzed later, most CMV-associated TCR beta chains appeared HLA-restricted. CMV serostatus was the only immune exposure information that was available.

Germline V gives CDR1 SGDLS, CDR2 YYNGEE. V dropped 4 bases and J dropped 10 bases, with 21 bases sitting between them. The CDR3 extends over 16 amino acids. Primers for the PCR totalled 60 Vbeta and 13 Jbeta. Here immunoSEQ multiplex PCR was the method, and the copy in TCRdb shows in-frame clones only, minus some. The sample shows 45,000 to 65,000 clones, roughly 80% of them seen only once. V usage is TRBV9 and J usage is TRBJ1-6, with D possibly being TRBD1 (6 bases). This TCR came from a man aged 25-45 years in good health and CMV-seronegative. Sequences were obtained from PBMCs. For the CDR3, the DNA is TGTGCCAGCAGCCGCCGGGAAGGGGGGGGAGGCTCACCCCTCCACTTT. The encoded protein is CASSRREGGGGSPLHF.